These 32 T cell receptor beta chains came from one sample sequenced in a study of T cell clusters in autoimmune cytopenias. TRB amplification used approximately 0.25 ug of peripheral blood genomic DNA. TRB rearrangements were amplified by touch-down multiplex PCR with mixed TRB-A/B primers. TCRdb reanalyzed the multiplex PCR reads and collapses them to one entry per CDR3 protein, without DNA. This listing includes roughly 4,200 distinct CDR3 sequences. The data also belong to a second study, concerning T cell repertoires in aging, cancer and after chemotherapy.

The sequenced sample was peripheral blood. The receptor source for this set is a human donor in good health.

This chain uses TRBV12-3 or TRBV12-4 with TRBJ2-5. This CDR3 has 16 amino acids. This CDR3 is CASSFRPLPSQETQYF.

The V call is TRBV7-9, the J call TRBJ2-7; TCRdb reports TRBD2, a call that lacks DNA to check it against. The CDR3 runs 19 residues. Germline CDR1 reads SEHNR; CDR2 reads FQNEAQ (reference sequence). The chain's CDR3 is CASSLEGGLGLAGRYEQYF.

V gene TRBV6-1 combines with J gene TRBJ1-5. Germline-derived CDR1 and CDR2 are MNHNS and SASEGT. The length of the CDR3 is 14 residues. The CDR3 spells CASRDRSNNQPQHF.

The genes are TRBV12-3 or TRBV12-4 and TRBJ1-2. This CDR3 has 13 amino acids. The CDR3 reads CASSDFGGEGYTF.

The gene calls are TRBV5-4 and TRBJ2-2; TCRdb's assignment of TRBD2 cannot be checked, as there is no DNA. This CDR3 contains 15 residues. Per the germline V gene, CDR1 is SGHNT and CDR2 is YYREEE (reference sequence). The CDR3 is CASRRLAGNTGELFF.

The chain couples TRBV5-5 to TRBJ2-3; with no DNA, the TCRdb D assignment of TRBD2 cannot be verified. This CDR3 spans 15 amino acids. Germline V lookup: CDR1 SGHKS, CDR2 YYEKEE (reference sequence). The CDR3: CASSSGLAGGDTQYF.

The V call is TRBV7-2, the J call TRBJ1-2. The CDR3 sequence is 15 residues long. Germline V gene sequence: CDR1 SGHTA, CDR2 FQGNSA. The CDR3 region is CASSLDRTPLRGYTF.

V usage is TRBV27 and J usage is TRBJ2-7; TCRdb outputs TRBD2, but without DNA this stays unchecked. There are 15 residues in the CDR3. Germline lookup yields CDR1 MNHEY and CDR2 SMNVEV (reference sequence). This CDR3 reads CASSSRLAGTYEQYF.

The rearrangement uses TRBV27 and TRBJ1-5. The germline gives CDR1 MNHEY, CDR2 SMNVEV (reference sequence). This CDR3 has 15 amino acids. Here the CDR3 reads CASSPQVNGRQPQHF.

This rearrangement joins TRBV5-1 to TRBJ2-5; the TCRdb D gene call, TRBD1, has no DNA to confirm it. Germline-derived CDR1 and CDR2 are SGHRS and YFSETQ. This CDR3 has 15 residues. The CDR3 loop reads CASSLALGQQETRYF.

The rearrangement links TRBV19 to TRBJ2-1; lacking DNA, the TRBD2 call made by TCRdb goes unchecked. The germline V gene encodes CDR1 LNHDA and CDR2 SQIVND (reference sequence). CDR3 length: 14 residues. CDR3 region: CASSSSSGSYEQFF.

CDR3 protein: CASSSREIGYTF. The chain links TRBV6-2 or TRBV6-3 to TRBJ1-2; TCRdb returns TRBD1, unconfirmable since there is no DNA. Germline V gene data show CDR1 as MNHEY and CDR2 as SVGEGT. The CDR3 has 12 residues.

V and J are TRBV5-4 and TRBJ2-1; TCRdb indicates TRBD1, and absent DNA this call remains unverified. The CDR3 consists of 16 residues. CDR1 and CDR2 (germline): SGHNT, YYREEE (reference sequence). CDR3 protein: CASSPNSPTGGNEQFF.

The V call is TRBV5-4, the J call TRBJ2-3; TCRdb's D call, TRBD2, is unchecked because there is no DNA. Germline values: CDR1 SGHNT, CDR2 YYREEE (reference sequence). The CDR3 has 17 amino acids. CDR3 loop: CASSLAVSGSFADTQYF.

The V call is TRBV6-4, the J call TRBJ2-3. Germline V gene data show CDR1 as MRHNA and CDR2 as SNTAGT. The CDR3 spans 13 residues. The CDR3 here is CASSESVTDTQYF.

The chain uses TRBV27 and TRBJ1-5. The CDR3 consists of 17 residues. The germline gives CDR1 MNHEY, CDR2 SMNVEV (reference sequence). The CDR3 sequence is CASSFSGTTSWGQPQHF.

The chain is built from TRBV6-6 and TRBJ1-3; TCRdb's D call of TRBD1 is untestable without DNA. The CDR3 runs to 15 residues. Germline CDR1 is MNHNY and CDR2 is SVGAGI (reference sequence). The CDR3 region is CASSYGTASGNTIYF.

V gene TRBV19 combines with J gene TRBJ2-1; TCRdb's D call of TRBD2 is untestable without DNA. This CDR3 contains 19 residues. Germline CDR1 is LNHDA and CDR2 is SQIVND (reference sequence). The CDR3 sequence is CASSIYSGAPSRSLNEQFF.

This sequence joins TRBV6-2 or TRBV6-3 and TRBJ1-6. The CDR3 is 17 residues long. The germline CDR1 and CDR2 sequences are MNHEY and SVGEGT. This chain's CDR3 is CASSYRAGSSYNSPLHF.

This chain uses TRBV6-5 with TRBJ2-1; TCRdb outputs TRBD1, but without DNA this stays unchecked. The length of the CDR3 is 16 residues. The germline V gene has CDR1 MNHEY and CDR2 SVGAGI. The chain's CDR3 is CASSYSEAGGAHEQFF.

This chain joins TRBV19 and TRBJ2-1; TCRdb reports TRBD1, a call that lacks DNA to check it against. The CDR3 loop spans 13 amino acids. Germline V gene sequence: CDR1 LNHDA, CDR2 SQIVND (reference sequence). Here the CDR3 reads CASMARGINEQFF.

This chain links TRBV5-7 with TRBJ1-1; TCRdb names TRBD1, which stays unverified in the absence of DNA. TRBV5-7 counts as an open reading frame of uncertain function. The CDR3 is made up of 14 amino acids. The CDR3 sequence: CASSTNRDRTEAFF.

The V call is TRBV20-1, the J call TRBJ2-6; TCRdb calls TRBD1, which cannot be checked without DNA. CDR3 length: 18 residues. Germline CDR1 reads DFQATT; CDR2 reads SNEGSKA (reference sequence). This chain's CDR3 is CSARDRDRGIAGANVLTF.

By frequency, this clonotype registers medium-sized. The chain joins TRBV7-2 to TRBJ2-7; checking the TCRdb D call of TRBD1 is not possible without DNA. CDR3 length equals 14 residues. Germline CDR1 is SGHTA and CDR2 is FQGNSA. The CDR3 reads CASSLDGTAEEQYF.

Its frequency marks this clonotype as medium-sized. The chain has TRBV12-3 or TRBV12-4 and TRBJ2-6. The CDR3 is 13 residues long. The CDR3 reads CASSFAGANVLTF.

This sequence joins TRBV5-5 and TRBJ1-4. Per the germline V gene, CDR1 is SGHKS and CDR2 is YYEKEE (reference sequence). CDR3 length equals 15 residues. This CDR3 reads CASSFQAGINEKLFF.

The genes are TRBV6-4 and TRBJ2-2; TCRdb outputs TRBD2, but without DNA this stays unchecked. CDR1 and CDR2 from the germline V gene are MRHNA and SNTAGT. The CDR3 is made up of 14 amino acids. The CDR3 spells CASSDLAEAGELFF.

By frequency, this clonotype registers medium-sized. This rearrangement joins TRBV19 to TRBJ2-7; TCRdb picks TRBD1, but there is no DNA to check that call. Germline values: CDR1 LNHDA, CDR2 SQIVND (reference sequence). The length of the CDR3 is 14 residues. The CDR3 reads CASSNGPRGYEQYF.

The chain combines TRBV6-5 with TRBJ1-1; as DNA is missing, the TRBD1 call by TCRdb cannot be tested. Per germline, CDR1 MNHEY and CDR2 SVGAGI. The CDR3 is made up of 13 amino acids. The CDR3 spells CASSHREGEEAFF.

The genes are TRBV27 and TRBJ2-7. CDR3 size: 12 residues. Per the germline V gene, CDR1 is MNHEY and CDR2 is SMNVEV (reference sequence). The CDR3 loop reads CASMDRSYEQYF.

V gene TRBV6-2 or TRBV6-3 combines with J gene TRBJ1-1. The CDR3 contains 15 residues. The germline CDR1 and CDR2 sequences are MNHEY and SVGEGT. This CDR3 is CASSYSGTQLSEAFF.

The chain recombines TRBV12-3 or TRBV12-4 with TRBJ2-5; TCRdb returns TRBD2, unconfirmable since there is no DNA. This CDR3 region has 16 residues. CDR3 amino acids: CASSVPSGGAQETQYF.